Detailed here is one T cell receptor (beta chain). This entry is derived from a study of PD-L1 blockade in urothelial cancer. The wider study: Bladder-origin urothelial cancer in males described about 85% of the roughly 30 patients.

Only in-frame clones appear in the TCRdb table, and some are missing; sequencing was by immunoSEQ multiplex PCR. The data hold around 87,000 clones, with 70% to 90% observed a single time. The time point was: peripheral blood 6 weeks after treatment start. For each patient, 1 to 8 samples were obtained, pretreatment and on-treatment. This CDR3 is 15 amino acids long. Germline-derived CDR1 and CDR2 are SGHTA and FQGNSA. V shed 2 bases and J shed 4 bases, with 13 bases lying between them. The source material was PBMCs, sampled around atezolizumab (anti-PD-L1) treatment. This chain links TRBV7-2 with TRBJ2-3, with TRBD2 as a possible D gene (6 bases). The receptor was derived from a man in his 70s with urothelial cancer. CDR3 in amino acids: CASSLQAGSPDTQYF. CDR3 nucleotide sequence: TGTGCCAGCAGCTTACAAGCCGGGAGTCCAGATACGCAGTATTTT.